This record looks at one T cell receptor beta chain sequence and its context. Antigen unknown. Every patient had relapsed following autologous stem cell transplantation, and cohorts differed in brentuximab vedotin exposure. These data originate in a study of PD-1 blockade in classical Hodgkin lymphoma. Overall study findings and caveats: A significant rise in TCR diversity by C4D1 was seen for CD4+ but not CD8+ cells. Initiation of nivolumab under 1 year after ASCT led to exclusion of patients. Relative to healthy donors, newly diagnosed patients reportedly had lower baseline TCR diversity, which was reported as lower still in relapsed/refractory patients.

CDR1 ENHRY and CDR2 SYGVKD come from the germline V gene. Trimming stripped 4 bases from V and 2 bases from J, with 8 bases between. The CDR3 contains 14 residues. Method: immunoSEQ multiplex PCR; TCRdb's copy keeps in-frame clones and lacks some. Here the sample spans fewer than 25,000 clones, about 80% being singletons. The receptor was derived from a human donor with classical Hodgkin lymphoma. This sample comprised peripheral blood mononuclear cells (PBMCs), obtained at baseline. This chain uses TRBV10-3 with TRBJ2-2; D could derive from TRBD1 or TRBD2 (5 bases each). The CDR3 nucleotides read TGTGCCATCAGTGTCGGGACCAACACCGGGGAGCTGTTTTTT. Protein product: CAISVGTNTGELFF.